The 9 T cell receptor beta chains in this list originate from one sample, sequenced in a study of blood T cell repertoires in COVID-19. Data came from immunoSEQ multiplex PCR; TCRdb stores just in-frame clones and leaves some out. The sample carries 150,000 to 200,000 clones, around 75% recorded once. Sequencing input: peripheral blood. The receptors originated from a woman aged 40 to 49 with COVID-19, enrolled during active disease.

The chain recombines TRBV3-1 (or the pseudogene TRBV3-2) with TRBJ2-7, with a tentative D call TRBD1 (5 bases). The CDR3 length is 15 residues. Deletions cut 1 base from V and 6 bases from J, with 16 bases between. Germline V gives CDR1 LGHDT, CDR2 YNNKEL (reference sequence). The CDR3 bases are TGTGCCAGCAGCCAAGTTCAACAGGCAGCTACCGAGCAGTACTTC. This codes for CASSQVQQAATEQYF.

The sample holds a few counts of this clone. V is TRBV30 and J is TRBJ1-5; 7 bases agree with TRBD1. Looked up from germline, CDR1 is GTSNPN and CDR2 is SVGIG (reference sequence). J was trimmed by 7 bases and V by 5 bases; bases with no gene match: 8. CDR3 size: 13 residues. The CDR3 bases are TGTGCCTGGGGGACAAGGGGGCAACAGCCCCAGCATTTT. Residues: CAWGTRGQQPQHF. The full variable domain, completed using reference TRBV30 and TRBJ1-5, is SQTIHQWPATLVQPVGSPLSLECTVEGTSNPNLYWYRQAAGRGLQLLFYSVGIGQISSEVPQNLSASRPQDRQFILSSKKLLLSDSGFYLCAWGTRGQQPQHFGDGTRLSIL.

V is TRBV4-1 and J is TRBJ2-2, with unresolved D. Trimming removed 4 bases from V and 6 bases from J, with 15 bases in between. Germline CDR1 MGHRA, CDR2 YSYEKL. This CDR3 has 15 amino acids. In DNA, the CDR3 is TGCGCCAGCAGCCGAGAGAGCGTGTCCGCCGGGGAGCTGTTTTTT. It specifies CASSRESVSAGELFF.

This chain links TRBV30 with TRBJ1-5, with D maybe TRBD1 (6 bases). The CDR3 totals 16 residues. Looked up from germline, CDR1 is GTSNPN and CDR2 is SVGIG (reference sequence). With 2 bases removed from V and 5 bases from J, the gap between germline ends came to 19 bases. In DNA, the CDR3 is TGTGCCTGGAGTCCCCCTTATAGGGGGAACGATCAGCCCCAGCATTTT. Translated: CAWSPPYRGNDQPQHF.

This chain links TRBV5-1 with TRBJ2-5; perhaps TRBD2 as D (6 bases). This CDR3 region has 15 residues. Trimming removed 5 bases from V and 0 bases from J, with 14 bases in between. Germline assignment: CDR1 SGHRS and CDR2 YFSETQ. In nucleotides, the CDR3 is TGCGCCAGCAGTATCGGGGGACTGAACCAAGAGACCCAGTACTTC. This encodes CASSIGGLNQETQYF.

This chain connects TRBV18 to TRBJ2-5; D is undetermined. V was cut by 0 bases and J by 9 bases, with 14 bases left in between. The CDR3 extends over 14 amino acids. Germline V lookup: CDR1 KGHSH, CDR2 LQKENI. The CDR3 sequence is CASSPPANQVAQYF. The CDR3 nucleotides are TGTGCCAGCTCACCACCGGCCAACCAGGTGGCCCAGTACTTC.

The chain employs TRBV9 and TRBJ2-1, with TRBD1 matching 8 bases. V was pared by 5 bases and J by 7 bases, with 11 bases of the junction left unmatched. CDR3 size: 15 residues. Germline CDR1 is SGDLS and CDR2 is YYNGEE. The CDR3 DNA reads TGTGCCAGCAGGCCCGCCGGGACAGGTGCTAATGAGCAGTTCTTC. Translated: CASRPAGTGANEQFF.

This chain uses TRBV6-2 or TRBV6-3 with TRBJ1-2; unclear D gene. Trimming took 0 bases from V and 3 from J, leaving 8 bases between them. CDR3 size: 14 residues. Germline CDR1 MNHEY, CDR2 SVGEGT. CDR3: CASSYSREYYGYTF. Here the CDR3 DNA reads TGTGCCAGCAGTTACTCGAGGGAGTACTATGGCTACACCTTC.

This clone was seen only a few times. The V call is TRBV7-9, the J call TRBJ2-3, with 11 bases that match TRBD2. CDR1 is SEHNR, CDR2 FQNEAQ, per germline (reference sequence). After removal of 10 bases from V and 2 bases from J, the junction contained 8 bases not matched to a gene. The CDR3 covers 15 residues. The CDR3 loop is CATLLAGELTDTQYF. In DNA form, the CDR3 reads TGTGCCACCCTACTAGCGGGGGAGCTCACAGATACGCAGTATTTT.